The 8 T cell receptor beta chains below were found in one sample sequenced in a study of Ad26.COV2.S vaccination and SARS-CoV-2 variants. The repertoire was sequenced with immunoSEQ multiplex PCR; TCRdb's copy has only in-frame clones and lacks some. Of about half a million clones listed, 80% to 90% are singletons. Noted treatment: about 20 received Ad26.COV2.S at low or high dose, single or two shots; about 5 received placebo; per-sample allocation not given. Sampling was done on day 63 after the first vaccine or placebo injection. The source was peripheral blood, collected in a trial of Ad26.COV2.S vaccine versus placebo. Every receptor here comes from a person between 18 and 59 years old who received the Ad26.COV2.S COVID-19 vaccine or a placebo.

V is TRBV11-2 and J is TRBJ1-1, with 8 bases identical to TRBD1. The CDR3 covers 15 residues. CDR1 SGHAT and CDR2 FQNNGV come from the germline V gene. The V gene end was trimmed by 2 bases and the J gene end by 4 bases; junction bases not matched to a gene: 6. The CDR3 is CASSLPGTGGTEAFF. CDR3 nucleotide sequence: TGTGCCAGCAGCTTACCCGGGACAGGAGGCACTGAAGCTTTCTTT.

The genes are TRBV6-5 and TRBJ1-1; D gene ambiguous. The CDR3 sequence is 14 residues long. CDR1 is MNHEY and CDR2 is SVGAGI in the germline V gene. The V end was cut by 0 bases, the J end by 5 bases, with 10 bases between. CDR3 DNA: TGTGCCAGCAGTTACTCGACCGGGGATACTGAAGCTTTCTTT. It encodes CASSYSTGDTEAFF.

This clone was observed a single time. Other DNA sequences in this sample translate to the same CDR3. The chain is built from TRBV11-3 and TRBJ2-7, with TRBD1 matching over 9 bases. Germline CDR1 reads SGHNT; CDR2 reads YENEEA. V shed 1 base, J shed 2 bases, and the junction held 3 bases outside the gene matches. The CDR3 runs to 15 residues. The CDR3 reads CASSLAGTGPYEQYF. Here the CDR3 DNA reads TGTGCCAGCAGCTTAGCGGGGACAGGGCCCTACGAGCAGTACTTC.

This sequence joins TRBV9 and TRBJ2-2; 10 bases agree with TRBD1. V shed 4 bases and J 1 base; nucleotides not matched to a gene: 16. The CDR3 runs to 20 residues. CDR1 and CDR2 (germline): SGDLS, YYNGEE. CDR3 in amino acids: CASSYKGRDRGTMNTGELFF. In nucleotides, the CDR3 is TGTGCCAGCAGCTACAAGGGCCGGGACAGGGGTACCATGAACACCGGGGAGCTGTTTTTT.

The gene calls are TRBV2 and TRBJ2-1, with D perhaps matching TRBD2 (6 bases). Germline V gene data show CDR1 as SNHLY and CDR2 as FYNNEI. V lost 7 bases, J lost 4 bases, and 11 bases lay in between. This CDR3 contains 13 residues. As DNA, the CDR3 is TGTGCCAGCAATGGAGGGACGTACAATGAGCAGTTCTTC. It yields the protein CASNGGTYNEQFF.

The CDR3 loop reads CASRTTGGVVDTQYF. DNA of the CDR3: TGTGCCAGCAGGACAACAGGGGGCGTCGTGGATACGCAGTATTTT. This chain joins TRBV6-5 and TRBJ2-3; TRBD1 matches at 9 bases. The CDR3 length is 15 residues. Unmatched junction bases numbered 10, after V lost 6 bases and J lost 6 bases. CDR1 is MNHEY, CDR2 SVGAGI, per germline.

The V call is TRBV5-1, the J call TRBJ1-3; TRBD1 is a possible D gene (6 bases). This CDR3 region has 17 residues. The V end lost 4 bases, the J end lost 4 bases, and 21 bases lay between the germline ends. Germline loops: CDR1 SGHRS, CDR2 YFSETQ. CDR3 bases: TGCGCCAGCAGCCGGAATGCCTTACAGGGATCCGGAAACACCATATATTTT. Its translation: CASSRNALQGSGNTIYF.

The chain combines TRBV9 with TRBJ2-3; D is uncertain. V was shortened by 6 bases and J by 1 base, with 15 bases between the two germline ends. The V gene's germline CDR1 is SGDLS and CDR2 YYNGEE. The length of the CDR3 is 15 residues. This chain's CDR3 is CASTSHGGRTDTQYF. CDR3 coding DNA: TGTGCCAGCACCTCCCACGGTGGGCGCACAGATACGCAGTATTTT. Full variable domain (remainder filled in from reference TRBV9 and TRBJ2-3): DSGVTQTPKHLITATGQRVTLRCSPRSGDLSVYWYQQSLDQGLQFLIQYYNGEERAKGNILERFSAQQFPDLHSELNLSSLELGDSALYFCASTSHGGRTDTQYFGPGTRLTVL.